These T cell receptor beta chains were read from a single sample in a study of blood T cell repertoires in COVID-19. Sequenced by immunoSEQ multiplex PCR; TCRdb stores in-frame clones only, minus some. The sample includes hundreds of thousands of clones, around 88% of them seen just once. What was sequenced was PBMCs or T cells enriched from blood (not recorded which). These receptors were taken from a woman in her 40s with acute COVID-19. Each CDR3 is given with its conserved first and last residue. The order of the fields is CDR3 DNA, CDR3 protein, clone size, V gene, CDR3 length, D gene, J gene. The D gene is left open where the match is weak. The listing skips clone size in some rows; elsewhere it reads once, few, many or a size class.

CDR3 DNA: TGTGCCAGCAGCGAGGCTACTAGCGGGAGAAGGTCCGGGGAGCTGTTTTTT
CDR3 protein: CASSEATSGRRSGELFF
clone size: .
V gene: TRBV21-1
CDR3 length: 17
D gene: .
J gene: TRBJ2-2

CDR3 DNA: TGTGCCAGCTCAAGGGAGAGCTCCTACGAGCAGTACTTC
CDR3 protein: CASSRESSYEQYF
clone size: .
V gene: TRBV18
CDR3 length: 13
D gene: .
J gene: TRBJ2-7

CDR3 DNA: TGTGCCAGCAGTGGAGGGGGGGCCCGAAAAGAGACCCAGTACTTC
CDR3 protein: CASSGGGARKETQYF
clone size: .
V gene: TRBV2
CDR3 length: 15
D gene: .
J gene: TRBJ2-5

CDR3 DNA: TGTGCCAGCAGTGAAGGCCCCGGGAACACCATATATTTT
CDR3 protein: CASSEGPGNTIYF
clone size: .
V gene: TRBV6-1
CDR3 length: 13
D gene: .
J gene: TRBJ1-3

CDR3 DNA: TGTGCCAGTAGTAACCGACAGGTCACAGATACGCAGTATTTT
CDR3 protein: CASSNRQVTDTQYF
clone size: .
V gene: TRBV19
CDR3 length: 14
D gene: .
J gene: TRBJ2-3

CDR3 DNA: TGTGCCAGCAGCTCCAAGCGGGGCACAGATACGCAGTATTTT
CDR3 protein: CASSSKRGTDTQYF
clone size: .
V gene: TRBV7-9
CDR3 length: 14
D gene: .
J gene: TRBJ2-3

CDR3 DNA: TGCGCCAGCAGCCAAGCCCTAGTAGGGACTAGCACAGATACGCAGTATTTT
CDR3 protein: CASSQALVGTSTDTQYF
clone size: .
V gene: TRBV4-1
CDR3 length: 17
D gene: .
J gene: TRBJ2-3

CDR3 DNA: TGTGCCAGAAGCCCTTGGATACAGGGGGATGAAGACACTGAAGCTTTCTTT
CDR3 protein: CARSPWIQGDEDTEAFF
clone size: .
V gene: TRBV21-1
CDR3 length: 17
D gene: .
J gene: TRBJ1-1

CDR3 DNA: TGCGCCAGCAGCTTGGGGCGGCAAGAGACCCAGTACTTC
CDR3 protein: CASSLGRQETQYF
clone size: few
V gene: TRBV5-1
CDR3 length: 13
D gene: .
J gene: TRBJ2-5

CDR3 DNA: TGTGCCAGCAGCCAAGGTTTAGCTAACACCGGGGAGCTGTTTTTT
CDR3 protein: CASSQGLANTGELFF
clone size: .
V gene: TRBV3-1/TRBV3-2
CDR3 length: 15
D gene: .
J gene: TRBJ2-2

CDR3 DNA: TGCGCCAGCAGCTTGGAGGGGTCGGTCTTGACAGGGCCTCCCTACGAGCAGTACTTC
CDR3 protein: CASSLEGSVLTGPPYEQYF
clone size: .
V gene: TRBV5-1
CDR3 length: 19
D gene: TRBD1
J gene: TRBJ2-7

CDR3 DNA: TGTGCCAGCAATGGGGGGAACGAGCAGTACTTC
CDR3 protein: CASNGGNEQYF
clone size: .
V gene: TRBV6-5
CDR3 length: 11
D gene: .
J gene: TRBJ2-7

CDR3 DNA: TGTGCCAGCAGCTTAAGGACAGGAGTAAACAATGAGCAGTTCTTC
CDR3 protein: CASSLRTGVNNEQFF
clone size: once
V gene: TRBV11-3
CDR3 length: 15
D gene: TRBD1
J gene: TRBJ2-1

CDR3 DNA: TGTGCCAGCAGTGAAGCAAGGGAGAATTCACCCCTCCACTTT
CDR3 protein: CASSEARENSPLHF
clone size: .
V gene: TRBV6-1
CDR3 length: 14
D gene: .
J gene: TRBJ1-6

CDR3 DNA: TGTGCCAGCAGCAAGAATTGGGTCGCGGTTCCGGCCGGGGAGCTGTTTTTT
CDR3 protein: CASSKNWVAVPAGELFF
clone size: .
V gene: TRBV21-1
CDR3 length: 17
D gene: .
J gene: TRBJ2-2

CDR3 DNA: TGTGCCAGCAGCTCCGCCGGGCTGACCCCGGGACAGGCGAACACTGAAGCTTTCTTT
CDR3 protein: CASSSAGLTPGQANTEAFF
clone size: few
V gene: TRBV11-3
CDR3 length: 19
D gene: TRBD1
J gene: TRBJ1-1

CDR3 DNA: TGTGCCAGCAGCCCCTATTATATCCGGGAGCAGTTCTTC
CDR3 protein: CASSPYYIREQFF
clone size: .
V gene: TRBV5-5
CDR3 length: 13
D gene: .
J gene: TRBJ2-1

CDR3 DNA: TGTGCCAGCAGACTGACCCCCCTAGCAGCCTACGAGCAGTACTTC
CDR3 protein: CASRLTPLAAYEQYF
clone size: .
V gene: TRBV2
CDR3 length: 15
D gene: .
J gene: TRBJ2-7

CDR3 DNA: TGCGCCAGCAGCACCCTCGGGACAGGGCTGGTTAGAGAGACCCAGTACTTC
CDR3 protein: CASSTLGTGLVRETQYF
clone size: .
V gene: TRBV5-1
CDR3 length: 17
D gene: TRBD1
J gene: TRBJ2-5

CDR3 DNA: TGTGCCTGGAGTGTCCCGGAACAGGTGGTATATGAGCAGTTCTTC
CDR3 protein: CAWSVPEQVVYEQFF
clone size: .
V gene: TRBV30
CDR3 length: 15
D gene: .
J gene: TRBJ2-1

CDR3 DNA: TGCGCCAGCAGTACAGGGTCCGAGCAGTACTTC
CDR3 protein: CASSTGSEQYF
clone size: .
V gene: TRBV10-1
CDR3 length: 11
D gene: .
J gene: TRBJ2-7

CDR3 DNA: TGTGCCAGCAGCTTAATAGGCGGGGGGAACACCGGGGAGCTGTTTTTT
CDR3 protein: CASSLIGGGNTGELFF
clone size: few
V gene: TRBV7-3
CDR3 length: 16
D gene: TRBD2
J gene: TRBJ2-2

CDR3 DNA: TGCGCCAGCCGTGATATCGGGGCTCGGGGGAATGAGCAGTTCTTC
CDR3 protein: CASRDIGARGNEQFF
clone size: .
V gene: TRBV4-1
CDR3 length: 15
D gene: .
J gene: TRBJ2-1

CDR3 DNA: TGTGCCAGCAGCCAAGAATCGCTTGGGCTAGCGGTCTACGAGCAGTACTTC
CDR3 protein: CASSQESLGLAVYEQYF
clone size: .
V gene: TRBV4-2
CDR3 length: 17
D gene: TRBD2
J gene: TRBJ2-7

CDR3 DNA: TGTGCCAGTAATGGGGGCCCTCGTACCGGGGAGCTGTTTTTT
CDR3 protein: CASNGGPRTGELFF
clone size: .
V gene: TRBV19
CDR3 length: 14
D gene: .
J gene: TRBJ2-2

CDR3 DNA: TGCGCCAGCAGCCAAGACGATGGTGGACTAGCGGGGGGGGAGCAGTACTTC
CDR3 protein: CASSQDDGGLAGGEQYF
clone size: .
V gene: TRBV4-1
CDR3 length: 17
D gene: TRBD2
J gene: TRBJ2-7

CDR3 DNA: TGCAGCGCTATGACAGACTGGTCCTACGAGCAGTACTTC
CDR3 protein: CSAMTDWSYEQYF
clone size: .
V gene: TRBV29-1
CDR3 length: 13
D gene: .
J gene: TRBJ2-7

CDR3 DNA: TGTGCCAGCAGCTTAGGGGAGGTCTCGGTAGCGGGCTACACCTTC
CDR3 protein: CASSLGEVSVAGYTF
clone size: .
V gene: TRBV11-3
CDR3 length: 15
D gene: .
J gene: TRBJ1-2

CDR3 DNA: TGTGCCAGCAGTTCGCCGGGACACCACCGCTACGAGCAGTACTTC
CDR3 protein: CASSSPGHHRYEQYF
clone size: .
V gene: TRBV14
CDR3 length: 15
D gene: .
J gene: TRBJ2-7